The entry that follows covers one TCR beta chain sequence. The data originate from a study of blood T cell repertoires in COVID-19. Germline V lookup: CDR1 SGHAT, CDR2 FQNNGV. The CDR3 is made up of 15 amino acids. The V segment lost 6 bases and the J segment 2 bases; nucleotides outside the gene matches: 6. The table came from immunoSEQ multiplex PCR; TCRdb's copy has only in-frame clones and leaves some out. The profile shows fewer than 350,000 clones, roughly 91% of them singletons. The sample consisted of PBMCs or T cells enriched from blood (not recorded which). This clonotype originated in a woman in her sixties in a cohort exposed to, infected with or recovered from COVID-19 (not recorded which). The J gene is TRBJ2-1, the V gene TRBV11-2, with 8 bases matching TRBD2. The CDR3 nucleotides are TGTGCCAGCAGGCAGACGGGAGGGGCCTACAATGAGCAGTTCTTC. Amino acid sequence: CASRQTGGAYNEQFF.